The rows below give T cell receptor beta chains drawn from one sample of a study of spatial heterogeneity in lung cancer. Via MiXCR, TCRdb re-called the 5' RACE reads, giving one row per CDR3 protein. This repertoire shows tens of thousands of distinct CDR3 sequences, about 4.5% found once; its top ten account for roughly 9.9%. The starting material was lung tumor tissue, obtained at surgery. The receptor set was obtained from a male donor with early-stage non-small cell lung cancer. Each CDR3 is given without its conserved first and last residue.

TRBV25-1 ASSGPESSYEQY
TRBV5-1 ASSPPSGGADEQF
TRBV28 ASSPWIKTQY
TRBV20-1 SARAFRTGEPYNSPLH
TRBV5-1 ASSSPRQGWNEQF
TRBV7-2 ASSRVSQYTDTQY
TRBV12-3/TRBV12-4 ATREGPGELF
TRBV30 AWDKRRGQPQH
TRBV19 ASSIDGGGNQPQH
TRBV24-1 ATSGDKAYEQY
TRBV7-9 ASSHPGSNYEQY
TRBV6-5 ASSYGGAGYEQY
TRBV14 ASRPGTGATDTQY
TRBV2 ASRRSGDFYEQF
TRBV12-3/TRBV12-4 ASSLDHRDEQF
TRBV11-2 ASSPTGPTGELF
TRBV28 ASISGGRLYNSPLH
TRBV10-3 ATIKPGLYYEQY
TRBV6-5 ASSKTGRETQY
TRBV6-6 AAYSFHSYEQY
TRBV27 ASSLYGTTNSPLH
TRBV27 ASSLYGWGGSDGYT
TRBV28 ASSKQGSSYNSPLH
TRBV6-2/TRBV6-3 ASSYGRLAGVGEQF
TRBV7-2 ASRTSGGARNEQF
TRBV2 ASRWGRGPPDTEAF
TRBV20-1 SAETGLAGINEQF
TRBV20-1 SARNPGRGAEAF
TRBV27 ASSLAGLAESTQY
TRBV5-1 ASSLAVSHYEQY
TRBV11-2 ASSRTNQEQF
TRBV20-1 SASYGQMNTEAF
TRBV11-2 ASSSRGSGANVLT